The clone carrying this TCR beta chain was counted many times. Its specificity is not known. This CDR3 is built from 20 residues. Looked up from germline, CDR1 is MNHNS and CDR2 is SASEGT. Losses at the gene ends were 4 bases for V and 9 bases for J; bases not matched to a gene: 23. These data come from a study of T cells in Graves' hyperthyroidism and ophthalmopathy. Background on the study: Peripheral blood specimens were obtained at initial diagnosis, prior to any treatment.

The study, taken as a whole, reports: In the blood, most expanded thyroid clonotypes above 0.001 appeared as well.

Amplification of TCR beta CDR3 regions was performed using RNA transcripts as template. HTBI primers were employed in a first-round RT-PCR of the TCR CDR3. TCRdb re-analysed the multiplex PCR reads in MiXCR, keeping a single row per CDR3 protein. The table has approximately 400,000 distinct CDR3 sequences, roughly 14% seen once. The definition of stable Graves' hyperthyroidism was no ophthalmopathy progression within 18 months. It was uncontrolled infection, other autoimmune disease, pregnancy or lactation that excluded patients. The rearrangement links TRBV6-1 to TRBJ2-1, with 11 positions matching TRBD2. This sequence was found in a woman aged 18-35 years with Graves' hyperthyroidism. Sequenced: blood. The CDR3 DNA sequence: TGTGCCAGCAGTGTGGGAGGATTACTAGCGGGGGTCTTCGGGCGGGGTGAGCAGTTCTTC. Residues: CASSVGGLLAGVFGRGEQFF.